The clone carrying this TCR beta chain was observed a handful of times. This record belongs to a study of CD4 and CD8 cells across lung adenocarcinoma regions. Localized lung adenocarcinoma, a non-small cell lung cancer, affected the donors. The J segment lost 3 bases and the V segment lost 4 bases, leaving 3 bases of the junction unmatched. Per the germline V gene, CDR1 is SGHVS and CDR2 is FNYEAQ. This CDR3 region has 14 residues. In TCRdb, the PCR reads were re-called with MiXCR into one record per CDR3 protein. The data contain some 20,000 distinct CDR3 sequences, roughly 46% of them singletons. The source of this sequence is a male donor with lung adenocarcinoma. The CD4 and CD8 labels of this study may be unreliable. Sequenced: CD4+ T cells from the margin of a lung tumor. V gene TRBV7-6 combines with J gene TRBJ1-3; 7 nucleotides align to TRBD1. The CDR3 DNA reads TGTGCCAGCAGCTGGGGACAGCTTGGAAACACCATATATTTT. Translation: CASSWGQLGNTIYF.